The T cell receptor (beta chain) described here comes from a study of T and B cells in COVID-19 patients. About the research overall: Critical illness requiring mechanical ventilation or extracorporeal membrane oxygenation affected three fifths of the roughly 20 active-infection patients. General study findings and limits: Early severe-case samples and blood from mildly ill patients during symptoms were in short supply. In COVID-19 patients, T cell receptor beta variable and joining gene use was reportedly strongly skewed. Exclusive to the recovered cohort were thousands of TCR clusters, around 30 of them with low generation probability.

Each TRB amplification used roughly 220-550 ng of genomic DNA from blood. TRB rearrangements were amplified by multiplex PCR with BIOMED2 TRB-A/B primers. TCRdb re-derived calls from the multiplex PCR reads in MiXCR, one entry per CDR3 protein. The sample includes nearly 15,000 distinct CDR3 sequences, about 29% of them seen just once. Note on this clonotype: Antigen unknown.

The sequenced sample consisted of blood. This TCR came from a human donor who had recovered from COVID-19.

In DNA, the CDR3 is TGTGCCAGCAGTTACTCGCAGGAGTATAATTCACCCCTCCACTTT. It specifies CASSYSQEYNSPLHF. This rearrangement joins TRBV6-5 to TRBJ1-6; no reliable D call. CDR1 MNHEY and CDR2 SVGAGI come from the germline V gene. The germline V and J ends were trimmed by 0 bases and 4 bases, with 7 bases remaining between them. The CDR3 is made up of 15 amino acids.